This entry lists 5 T cell receptor beta chains sequenced from one sample in a study of blood T cell repertoires in COVID-19. Using immunoSEQ multiplex PCR, the repertoire was profiled, and TCRdb retains in-frame clones only, with some absent. The data show a few hundred thousand clones, approximately 80% seen once. Material: PBMCs or T cells enriched from blood (not recorded which). These receptors all stem from a man in his forties who had recovered from COVID-19.

This clone was counted once. V and J are TRBV10-3 and TRBJ1-5; 10 nucleotides align to TRBD1. The germline gives CDR1 ENHRY, CDR2 SYGVKD. CDR3 size: 14 residues. V gave up 10 bases and J gave up 2 bases; unmatched junction bases: 5. CDR3 protein: CATGTGEGNQPQHF. CDR3 nucleotides: TGTGCCACCGGGACAGGGGAGGGCAATCAGCCCCAGCATTTT.

The rearrangement uses TRBV5-4 and TRBJ1-6; 7 bases fit TRBD1. The CDR3 is 14 amino acids. CDR1 and CDR2 from the germline V gene are SGHNT and YYREEE (reference sequence). V was clipped by 4 bases and J by 12 bases; unmatched bases: 10. The CDR3 sequence is CASSQQGVTGPLHF. Written as DNA, the CDR3 is TGTGCCAGCAGCCAGCAGGGGGTAACGGGACCCCTCCACTTT.

DNA of the CDR3: TGCGCCAGCAGCCTACCCGACCTCAGGGGGACTAGCGGGGGCTCCTACAATGAGCAGTTCTTC. Translation: CASSLPDLRGTSGGSYNEQFF. The gene calls are TRBV5-1 and TRBJ2-1; 14 bases fit TRBD2. Germline V gene lookup returns CDR1 SGHRS and CDR2 YFSETQ. V dropped 4 bases and J dropped 0; count of bases not matched to a gene: 15. The CDR3 contains 21 residues.

Remarks on this clone: The identical CDR3 is also encoded by other nucleotide sequences in the sample. CDR3 DNA sequence: TGCGCCAGCAGCTTGGACACCCTGAACACTGAAGCTTTCTTT. The encoded protein is CASSLDTLNTEAFF. This chain connects TRBV5-1 to TRBJ1-1; D uncertain. Trimming took 0 bases from V and 0 from J, leaving 6 bases between them. In germline, CDR1 is SGHRS, CDR2 YFSETQ. There are 14 residues in the CDR3.

The chain recombines TRBV5-5 with TRBJ2-1; 7 nucleotides agree with TRBD1. The CDR3 has 14 residues. Germline values: CDR1 SGHKS, CDR2 YYEKEE (reference sequence). Unmatched junction bases numbered 12, after V lost 6 bases and J lost 9 bases. This CDR3 is CASNLGTVNTEQFF. Here the CDR3 DNA reads TGTGCCAGCAACCTCGGGACAGTTAATACTGAGCAGTTCTTC.